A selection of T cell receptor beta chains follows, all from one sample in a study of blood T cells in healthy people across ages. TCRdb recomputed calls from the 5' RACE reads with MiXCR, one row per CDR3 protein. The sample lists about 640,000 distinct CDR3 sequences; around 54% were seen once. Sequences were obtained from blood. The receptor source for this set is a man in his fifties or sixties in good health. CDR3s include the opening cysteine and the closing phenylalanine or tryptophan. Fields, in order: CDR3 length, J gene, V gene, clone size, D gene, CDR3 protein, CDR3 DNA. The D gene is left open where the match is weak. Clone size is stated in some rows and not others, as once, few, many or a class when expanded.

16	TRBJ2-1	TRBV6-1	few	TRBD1	CASSTRTGSVYNEQFF	TGTGCCAGCAGTACCCGGACAGGGAGCGTTTACAATGAGCAGTTCTTC
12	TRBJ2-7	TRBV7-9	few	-	CASSFDRTEQYF	TGTGCCAGCAGCTTTGACAGGACCGAGCAGTACTTC
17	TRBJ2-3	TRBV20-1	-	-	CSARVLSGARTTDTQYF	TGCAGTGCTAGAGTACTATCCGGGGCCCGGACAACAGATACGCAGTATTTT
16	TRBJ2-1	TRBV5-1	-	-	CASSLVQGFSWNEQFF	TGCGCCAGCAGCTTGGTACAAGGGTTTAGTTGGAATGAGCAGTTCTTC
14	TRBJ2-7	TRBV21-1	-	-	CASRGQWEFYEQYF	TGTGCCAGCAGGGGTCAGTGGGAATTCTACGAGCAGTACTTC
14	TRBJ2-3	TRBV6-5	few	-	CASSYGFYTDTQYF	TGTGCCAGCAGTTACGGGTTCTACACAGATACGCAGTATTTT
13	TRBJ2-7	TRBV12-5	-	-	CASGPRSGYEQYF	TGTGCTAGTGGCCCAAGGTCGGGCTACGAGCAGTACTTC
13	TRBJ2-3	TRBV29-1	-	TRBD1	CSGTGQVTDTQYF	TGCAGCGGGACGGGACAGGTCACAGATACGCAGTATTTT
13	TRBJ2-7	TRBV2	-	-	CASKGTFSGEQYF	TGTGCCAGCAAAGGGACTTTCTCTGGGGAGCAGTACTTC
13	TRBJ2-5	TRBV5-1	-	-	CASSVQGAETQYF	TGCGCCAGCAGCGTTCAGGGTGCGGAGACCCAGTACTTC
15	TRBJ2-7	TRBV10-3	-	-	CAIMDGTRGLNEQYF	TGTGCCATCATGGACGGGACTAGGGGGCTCAATGAGCAGTACTTC
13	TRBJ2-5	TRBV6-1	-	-	CASSRPGQETQYF	TGTGCCAGCAGTCGCCCGGGGCAAGAGACCCAGTACTTC
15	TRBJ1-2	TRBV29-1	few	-	CSVERQDIASYGYTF	TGCAGCGTTGAACGACAGGATATTGCTTCCTATGGCTACACCTTC
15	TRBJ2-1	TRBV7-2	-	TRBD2	CASSLDPSGYNEQFF	TGTGCCAGCAGCTTAGACCCTAGCGGGTACAATGAGCAGTTCTTC
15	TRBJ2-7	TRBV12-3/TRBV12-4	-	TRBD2	CASSLGASGANEQYF	TGTGCCAGCAGTTTAGGGGCTAGCGGGGCCAATGAGCAGTACTTC
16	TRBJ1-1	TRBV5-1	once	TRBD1	CASSLTTGGKNTEAFF	TGCGCCAGCAGCTTAACTACAGGGGGGAAAAACACTGAAGCTTTCTTT
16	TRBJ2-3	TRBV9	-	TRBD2	CASSLSGGTIPGTQYF	TGTGCCAGCAGCCTTAGCGGGGGTACTATACCAGGTACGCAGTATTTT
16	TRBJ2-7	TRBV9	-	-	CASSVGLLGSTYEQYF	TGTGCCAGCAGCGTAGGGTTGCTGGGATCGACCTACGAGCAGTACTTC
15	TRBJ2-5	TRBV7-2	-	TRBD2	CASSPQAGEQETQYF	TGTGCCAGCAGCCCCCAAGCGGGGGAGCAAGAGACCCAGTACTTC
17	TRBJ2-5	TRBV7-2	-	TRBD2	CASSSRPSGGLQETQYF	TGTGCCAGCAGCTCAAGACCTAGCGGGGGGTTACAAGAGACCCAGTACTTC
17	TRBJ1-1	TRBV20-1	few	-	CSARDISLGTANTEAFF	TGTAGTGCTAGAGATATTTCGTTGGGAACAGCGAACACTGAAGCTTTCTTT
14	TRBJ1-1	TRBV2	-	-	CASVVGGGMSEAFF	TGTGCCAGCGTAGTCGGAGGAGGCATGTCTGAAGCTTTCTTT
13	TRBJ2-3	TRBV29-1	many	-	CSVAAGQTDTQYF	TGCAGCGTTGCTGCGGGCCAAACAGATACGCAGTATTTT
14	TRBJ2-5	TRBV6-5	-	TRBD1	CASTGQVPSRTQYF	TGTGCCAGCACCGGACAGGTCCCATCAAGGACCCAGTACTTC
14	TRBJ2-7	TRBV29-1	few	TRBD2	CSVLTGRTTYEQYF	TGCAGCGTCCTTACCGGGAGGACTACCTACGAGCAGTACTTC
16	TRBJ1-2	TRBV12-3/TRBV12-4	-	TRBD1	CASSLPGTGVTGGYTF	TGTGCCAGCAGTTTACCCGGGACAGGCGTCACGGGAGGCTACACCTTC
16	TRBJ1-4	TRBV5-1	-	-	CASSRTEGLGNEKLFF	TGCGCCAGCAGCCGGACGGAGGGTCTCGGTAATGAAAAACTGTTTTTT
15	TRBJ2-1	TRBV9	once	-	CASSVDPGPYNEQFF	TGTGCCAGCAGCGTAGACCCCGGGCCCTACAATGAGCAGTTCTTC
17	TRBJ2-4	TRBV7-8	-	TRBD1	CASSLNDRALAKNIQYF	TGTGCCAGCAGCCTAAACGACAGGGCGCTAGCCAAAAACATTCAGTACTTC
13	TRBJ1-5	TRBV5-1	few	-	CASSVGQGQPQHF	TGCGCCAGCAGCGTGGGGCAGGGGCAGCCCCAGCATTTT
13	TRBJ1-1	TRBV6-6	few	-	CASSYSRGTEAFF	TGTGCCAGCAGTTATAGCCGGGGCACTGAAGCTTTCTTT
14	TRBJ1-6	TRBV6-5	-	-	CASRPGTPGSPLHF	TGTGCCAGCAGGCCTGGGACTCCAGGATCACCCCTCCACTTT
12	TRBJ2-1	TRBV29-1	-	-	CSTTGWRNEQFF	TGCAGTACTACAGGGTGGCGAAATGAGCAGTTCTTC
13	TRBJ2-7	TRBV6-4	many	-	CASSGRTGEEQYF	TGTGCCAGCAGCGGACGGACGGGCGAGGAGCAGTACTTC
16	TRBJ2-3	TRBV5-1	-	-	CASSLARQTSTDTQYF	TGCGCCAGCAGCTTGGCCCGACAGACCAGCACAGATACGCAGTATTTT
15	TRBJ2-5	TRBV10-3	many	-	CAISEQGNSQETQYF	TGTGCCATCAGCGAACAGGGAAACTCCCAAGAGACCCAGTACTTC
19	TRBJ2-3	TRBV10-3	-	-	CAISEGLGRRGNTIYTQYF	TGTGCCATCAGTGAGGGGCTGGGACGTAGGGGCAACACCATATATACGCAGTATTTT
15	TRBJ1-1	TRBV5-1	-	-	CASSLVSGSPTEAFF	TGCGCCAGCAGCTTGGTAAGCGGATCTCCCACTGAAGCTTTCTTT
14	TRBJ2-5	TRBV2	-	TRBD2	CASSRGTEQETQYF	TGTGCCAGCTCGCGGGGGACGGAGCAAGAGACCCAGTACTTC
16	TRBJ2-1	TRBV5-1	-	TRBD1	CASSLTGQGAPNEQFF	TGCGCCAGCAGCTTGACCGGACAGGGGGCACCCAATGAGCAGTTCTTC
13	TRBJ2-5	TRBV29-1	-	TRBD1	CSVGSGGGETQYF	TGCAGCGTTGGTTCAGGGGGCGGTGAGACCCAGTACTTC
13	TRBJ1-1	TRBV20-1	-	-	CIARGGVGTEAFF	TGCATTGCTAGAGGGGGGGTCGGTACTGAAGCTTTCTTT